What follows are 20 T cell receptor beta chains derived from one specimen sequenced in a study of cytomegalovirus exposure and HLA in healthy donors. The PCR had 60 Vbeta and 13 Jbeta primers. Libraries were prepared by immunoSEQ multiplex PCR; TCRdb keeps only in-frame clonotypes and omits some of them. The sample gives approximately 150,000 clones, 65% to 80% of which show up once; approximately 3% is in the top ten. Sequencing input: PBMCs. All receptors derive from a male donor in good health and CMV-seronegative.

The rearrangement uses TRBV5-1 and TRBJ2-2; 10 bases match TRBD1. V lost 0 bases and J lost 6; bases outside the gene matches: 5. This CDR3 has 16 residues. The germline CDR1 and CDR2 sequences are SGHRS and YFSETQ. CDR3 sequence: CASSLEGGQGAGELFF. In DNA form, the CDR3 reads TGCGCCAGCAGCTTGGAGGGCGGACAGGGGGCCGGGGAGCTGTTTTTT.

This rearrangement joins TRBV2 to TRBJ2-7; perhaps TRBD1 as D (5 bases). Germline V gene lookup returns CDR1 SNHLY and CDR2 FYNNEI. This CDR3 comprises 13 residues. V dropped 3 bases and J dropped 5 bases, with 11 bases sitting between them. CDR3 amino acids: CASSDLDRHEQYF. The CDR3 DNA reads TGTGCCAGCAGTGACCTTGACAGACACGAGCAGTACTTC. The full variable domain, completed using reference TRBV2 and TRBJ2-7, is EPEVTQTPSHQVTQMGQEVILRCVPISNHLYFYWYRQILGQKVEFLVSFYNNEISEKSEIFDDQFSVERPDGSNFTLKIRSTKLEDSAMYFCASSDLDRHEQYFGPGTRLTVT.

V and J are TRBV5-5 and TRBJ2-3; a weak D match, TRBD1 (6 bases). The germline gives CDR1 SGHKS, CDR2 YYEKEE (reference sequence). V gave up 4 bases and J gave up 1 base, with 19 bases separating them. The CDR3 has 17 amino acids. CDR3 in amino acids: CASSPEYQGLGTDTQYF. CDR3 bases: TGTGCCAGCAGCCCCGAGTACCAGGGGTTGGGCACAGATACGCAGTATTTT.

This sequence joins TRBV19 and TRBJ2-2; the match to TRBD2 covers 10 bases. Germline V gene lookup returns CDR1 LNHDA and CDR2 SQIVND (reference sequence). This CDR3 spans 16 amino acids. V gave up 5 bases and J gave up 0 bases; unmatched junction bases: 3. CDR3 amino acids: CASSDSGGSNTGELFF. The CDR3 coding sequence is TGTGCCAGTAGTGATAGCGGGGGGTCGAACACCGGGGAGCTGTTTTTT.

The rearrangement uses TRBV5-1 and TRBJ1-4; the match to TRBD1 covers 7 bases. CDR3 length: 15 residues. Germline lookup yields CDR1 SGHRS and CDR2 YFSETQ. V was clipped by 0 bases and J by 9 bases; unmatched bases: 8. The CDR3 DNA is TGCGCCAGCAGCTTGGCCTCTACGGGACAGAAAAAACTGTTTTTT. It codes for CASSLASTGQKKLFF. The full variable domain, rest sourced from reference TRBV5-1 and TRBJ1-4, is KAGVTQTPRYLIKTRGQQVTLSCSPISGHRSVSWYQQTPGQGLQFLFEYFSETQRNKGNFPGRFSGRQFSNSRSEMNVSTLELGDSALYLCASSLASTGQKKLFFGSGTQLSVL.

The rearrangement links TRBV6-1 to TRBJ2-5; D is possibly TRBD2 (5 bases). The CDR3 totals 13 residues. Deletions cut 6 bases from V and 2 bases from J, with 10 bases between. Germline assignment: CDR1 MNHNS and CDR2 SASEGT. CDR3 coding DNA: TGTGCCAGCAGGAGGGCTCCGCAAGAGACCCAGTACTTC. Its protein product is CASRRAPQETQYF.

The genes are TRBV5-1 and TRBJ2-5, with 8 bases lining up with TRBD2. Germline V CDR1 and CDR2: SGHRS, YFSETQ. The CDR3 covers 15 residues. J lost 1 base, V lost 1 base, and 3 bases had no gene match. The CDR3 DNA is TGCGCCAGCAGCTTGCGGGGGGGCCTCCAAGAGACCCAGTACTTC. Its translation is CASSLRGGLQETQYF.

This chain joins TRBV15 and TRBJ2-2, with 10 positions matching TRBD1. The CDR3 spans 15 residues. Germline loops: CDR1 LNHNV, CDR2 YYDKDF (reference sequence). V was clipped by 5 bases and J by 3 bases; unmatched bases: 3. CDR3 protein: CATSGGTGDTGELFF. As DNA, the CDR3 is TGTGCCACCAGCGGCGGGACAGGGGACACCGGGGAGCTGTTTTTT.

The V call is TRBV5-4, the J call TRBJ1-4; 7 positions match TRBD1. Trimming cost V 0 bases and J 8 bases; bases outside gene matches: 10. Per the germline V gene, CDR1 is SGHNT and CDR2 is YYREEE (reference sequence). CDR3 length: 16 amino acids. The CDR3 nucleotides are TGTGCCAGCAGCTTGGCCGGAACAGGGGTAGGAGAAAAACTGTTTTTT. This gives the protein CASSLAGTGVGEKLFF.

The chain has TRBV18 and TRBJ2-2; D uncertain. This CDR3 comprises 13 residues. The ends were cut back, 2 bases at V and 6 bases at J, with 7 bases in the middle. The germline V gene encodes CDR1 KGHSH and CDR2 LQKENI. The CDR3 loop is CASSPTESGELFF. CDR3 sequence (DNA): TGTGCCAGCTCACCAACGGAGTCCGGGGAGCTGTTTTTT.

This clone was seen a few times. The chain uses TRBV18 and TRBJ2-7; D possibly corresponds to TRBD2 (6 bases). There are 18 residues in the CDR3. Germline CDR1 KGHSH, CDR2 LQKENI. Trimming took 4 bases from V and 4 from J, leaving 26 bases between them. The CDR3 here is CASSLPSAEPPFFYEQYF. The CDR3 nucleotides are TGTGCCAGCTCACTGCCTAGCGCCGAACCCCCGTTTTTTTACGAGCAGTACTTC.

CDR3 nucleotide sequence: TGTGCCAGTAGGGCAGGGTTGTACCAAGAGACCCAGTACTTC. It encodes CASRAGLYQETQYF. This chain connects TRBV19 to TRBJ2-5; D perhaps matches TRBD1 (5 bases). This CDR3 has 14 amino acids. Germline CDR1 and CDR2: LNHDA and SQIVND (reference sequence). Trimming pared 6 bases from V and 0 bases from J, leaving 11 bases between.

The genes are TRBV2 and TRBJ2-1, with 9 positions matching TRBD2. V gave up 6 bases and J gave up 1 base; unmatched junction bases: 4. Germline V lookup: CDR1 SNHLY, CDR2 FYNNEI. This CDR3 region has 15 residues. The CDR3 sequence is CASRTSGKSYNEQFF. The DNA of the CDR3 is TGTGCCAGCAGGACTAGCGGTAAATCCTACAATGAGCAGTTCTTC.

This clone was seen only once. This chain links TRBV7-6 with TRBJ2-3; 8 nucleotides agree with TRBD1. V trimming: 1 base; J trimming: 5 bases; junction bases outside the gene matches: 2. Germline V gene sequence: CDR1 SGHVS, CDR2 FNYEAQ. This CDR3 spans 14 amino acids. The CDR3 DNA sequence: TGTGCCAGCAGCTTAGGACAGGGGATAGATACGCAGTATTTT. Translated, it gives CASSLGQGIDTQYF.

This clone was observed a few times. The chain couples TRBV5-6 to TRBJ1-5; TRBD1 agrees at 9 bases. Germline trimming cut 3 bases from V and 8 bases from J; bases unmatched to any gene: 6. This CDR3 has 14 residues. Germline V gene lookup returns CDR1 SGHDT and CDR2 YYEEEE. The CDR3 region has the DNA TGTGCCAGCAGCTCGCCCCGACAGGGGGAGCCCCAGCATTTT. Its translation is CASSSPRQGEPQHF.

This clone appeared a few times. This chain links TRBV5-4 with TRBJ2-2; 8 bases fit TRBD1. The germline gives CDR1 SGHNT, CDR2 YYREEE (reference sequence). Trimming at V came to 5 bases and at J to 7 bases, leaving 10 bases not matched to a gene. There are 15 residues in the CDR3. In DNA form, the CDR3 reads TGTGCCAGCAGATACGGACAGGGAACGGACGGGGAGCTGTTTTTT. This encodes CASRYGQGTDGELFF.

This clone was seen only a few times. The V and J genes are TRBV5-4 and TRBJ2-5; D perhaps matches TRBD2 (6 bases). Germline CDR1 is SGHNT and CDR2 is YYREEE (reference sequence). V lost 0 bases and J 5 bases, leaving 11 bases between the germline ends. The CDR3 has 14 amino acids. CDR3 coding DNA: TGTGCCAGCAGCTTGGATATGGGGAGGGAGACCCAGTACTTC. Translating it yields CASSLDMGRETQYF.

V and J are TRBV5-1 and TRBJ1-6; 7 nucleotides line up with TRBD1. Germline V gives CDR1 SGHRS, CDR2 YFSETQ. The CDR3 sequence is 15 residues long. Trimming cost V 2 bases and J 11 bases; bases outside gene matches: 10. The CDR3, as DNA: TGCGCCAGCAGCTTAGGGGGCCCCTCTTATCCACCCCTCCACTTT. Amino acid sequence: CASSLGGPSYPPLHF.

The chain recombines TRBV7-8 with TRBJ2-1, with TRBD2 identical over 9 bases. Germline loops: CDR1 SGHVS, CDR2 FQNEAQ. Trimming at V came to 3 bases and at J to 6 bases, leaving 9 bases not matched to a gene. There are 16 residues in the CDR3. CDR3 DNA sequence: TGTGCCAGCAGCTTCTCTCTAGCGGGAAGTAGCAATGAGCAGTTCTTC. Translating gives CASSFSLAGSSNEQFF.

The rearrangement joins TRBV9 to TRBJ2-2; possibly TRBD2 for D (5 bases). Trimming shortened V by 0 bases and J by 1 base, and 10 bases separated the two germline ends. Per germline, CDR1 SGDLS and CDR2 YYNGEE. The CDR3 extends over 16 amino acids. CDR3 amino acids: CASSVGHGGNTGELFF. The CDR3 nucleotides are TGTGCCAGCAGCGTAGGCCATGGAGGGAACACCGGGGAGCTGTTTTTT.